The count of the clone carrying this T cell receptor (beta chain) is one. This entry comes from a study of blood T cell repertoires in COVID-19. Study-wide context: The United States, Italy and Spain supplied acute and convalescent COVID-19 samples. T cells, B-cell-depleted T cells, or PBMCs provided the cDNA or gDNA that served as material.

Authors' data handling: Amplification of reference gene primers provided the estimated nucleated cell counts. Here immunoSEQ multiplex PCR was the method, and the copy in TCRdb shows in-frame clones only, minus some. D and trimming were read from the DNA, whereas the V and J calls and clone size are those reported in that table. The data show fewer than 110,000 clones, 85% seen once. Trimming removed 5 bases from V and 0 bases from J, with 17 bases in between. Per germline, CDR1 LNHDA and CDR2 SQIVND (reference sequence). CDR3 length: 17 residues. The J gene is TRBJ2-4, the V gene TRBV19; D may be TRBD1 (6 bases). Specimen: peripheral blood. The clonotype was recovered from an older woman with active or convalescent COVID-19. The CDR3 DNA reads as TGTGCCAGTAGTCCCAACCCCGGGACAACAGCCAAAAACATTCAGTACTTC. This encodes CASSPNPGTTAKNIQYF.